The 8 T cell receptor beta chains below all came from one sample that was sequenced in a study of blood T cell dynamics during melanoma immunotherapy. Specified time point: week 3, after first cycle of checkpoint inhibitor. Assay used: immunoSEQ multiplex PCR; TCRdb lists only in-frame clones, some missing. The sample carries 15,000 to 20,000 clones, approximately 94% recorded once. Here the sequenced sample was effector memory CD8+ T cells from blood, taken from a patient treated with checkpoint blockade. The receptor source for this set is a human donor with melanoma.

This rearrangement joins TRBV7-9 to TRBJ1-1; unclear D gene. With 3 bases removed from V and 1 base from J, the gap between germline ends came to 6 bases. This CDR3 spans 13 amino acids. Per the germline V gene, CDR1 is SEHNR and CDR2 is FQNEAQ (reference sequence). For the CDR3, the DNA is TGTGCCAGCAGCTTGCCCCAGAACACTGAAGCTTTCTTT. Translating it yields CASSLPQNTEAFF. The full variable domain, rest sourced from reference TRBV7-9 and TRBJ1-1, is DTGVSQNPRHKITKRGQNVTFRCDPISEHNRLYWYRQTLGQGPEFLTYFQNEAQLEKSRLLSDRFSAERPKGSFSTLEIQRTEQGDSAMYLCASSLPQNTEAFFGQGTRLTVV.

V usage is TRBV9 and J usage is TRBJ2-5, with 9 bases fitting TRBD1. The CDR3 contains 15 residues. The V gene's germline CDR1 is SGDLS and CDR2 YYNGEE. V was clipped by 3 bases and J by 2 bases; unmatched bases: 5. The CDR3 is CASSGGDREQETQYF. The CDR3 DNA reads as TGTGCCAGCAGCGGGGGGGACAGGGAGCAAGAGACCCAGTACTTC. The variable domain in full, with the rest retrieved from reference TRBV9 and TRBJ2-5, is DSGVTQTPKHLITATGQRVTLRCSPRSGDLSVYWYQQSLDQGLQFLIQYYNGEERAKGNILERFSAQQFPDLHSELNLSSLELGDSALYFCASSGGDREQETQYFGPGTRLLVL.

V is TRBV7-9 and J is TRBJ2-1; 15 nucleotides agree with TRBD2. V was clipped by 5 bases and J by 1 base; unmatched bases: 3. This CDR3 is built from 17 residues. Germline lookup yields CDR1 SEHNR and CDR2 FQNEAQ (reference sequence). The CDR3 coding sequence is TGTGCCAGCAGCCCAGGACTAGCGGGGGGGTCCTACAATGAGCAGTTCTTC. This sequence encodes CASSPGLAGGSYNEQFF.

The chain employs TRBV7-2 and TRBJ2-2, with 9 bases aligning to TRBD2. The germline V gene has CDR1 SGHTA and CDR2 FQGNSA. The CDR3 runs to 17 residues. With 1 base clipped from V and 5 bases from J, the junction kept 8 bases outside the gene matches. CDR3 in amino acids: CASSLGGTSRRTGELFF. The CDR3 region has the DNA TGTGCCAGCAGCTTAGGAGGGACTAGCAGGAGGACCGGGGAGCTGTTTTTT. Together with reference TRBV7-2 and TRBJ2-2, the CDR3 gives the full variable domain: GAGVSQSPSNKVTEKGKDVELRCDPISGHTALYWYRQSLGQGLEFLIYFQGNSAPDKSGLPSDRFSAERTGGSVSTLTIQRTQQEDSAVYLCASSLGGTSRRTGELFFGEGSRLTVL.

The rearrangement links TRBV5-6 to TRBJ2-7, with TRBD2 matching 10 bases. The CDR3 totals 16 residues. Germline CDR1 SGHDT, CDR2 YYEEEE. Losses at the gene ends were 4 bases for V and 2 bases for J; bases not matched to a gene: 9. CDR3 in amino acids: CASSPTGTSVAYEQYF. CDR3 nucleotides: TGTGCCAGCAGCCCGACCGGGACTAGCGTTGCCTACGAGCAGTACTTC.

The genes are TRBV4-1 and TRBJ2-3; D is uncertain. The germline V gene has CDR1 MGHRA and CDR2 YSYEKL. This CDR3 has 14 amino acids. Trimming took off 0 bases at V and 4 bases at J, with 8 bases between the two ends. The CDR3 DNA sequence: TGCGCCAGCAGCCAAGATCTAAAGGCAGATACGCAGTATTTT. Its protein is CASSQDLKADTQYF.

The J gene is TRBJ1-1, the V gene TRBV19; D remains ambiguous. Looked up from germline, CDR1 is LNHDA and CDR2 is SQIVND (reference sequence). This CDR3 has 13 residues. Trimming removed 7 bases at V and 7 bases at J, with 16 bases between. CDR3: CASIETFSDEAFF. The CDR3 nucleotides are TGTGCCAGTATCGAGACATTTTCGGATGAAGCTTTCTTT. The whole variable domain, remainder taken from reference TRBV19 and TRBJ1-1, is DGGITQSPKYLFRKEGQNVTLSCEQNLNHDAMYWYRQDPGQGLRLIYYSQIVNDFQKGDIAEGYSVSREKKESFPLTVTSAQKNPTAFYLCASIETFSDEAFFGQGTRLTVV.

The V call is TRBV10-3, the J call TRBJ2-7, with unresolved D. The V gene's germline CDR1 is ENHRY and CDR2 SYGVKD. The CDR3 totals 12 residues. V lost 4 bases and J lost 2, with 6 bases in between. As DNA, the CDR3 is TGTGCCATCAGTGGTCAAGCCTACGAGCAGTACTTC. Amino acids: CAISGQAYEQYF.